This T cell receptor beta chain was retrieved from a study of blood T cell repertoires in COVID-19. For the study at large: From T cells, B-cell-depleted T cells, or PBMCs came the material, which was cDNA or gDNA.

This clone has a single count. The germline CDR1 and CDR2 sequences are SEHNR and FQNEAQ (reference sequence). This CDR3 comprises 14 residues. The V end lost 6 bases, the J end lost 4 bases, and 14 bases lay between the germline ends. Methods used by the authors: Quantification of nucleated cells was approximated via reference gene primer amplification. TCRdb's table, derived via immunoSEQ multiplex PCR, lists solely in-frame clones and lacks some. V, J and clone size reflect that table, while D and trimming were determined from the DNA. This sample carries tens of thousands of clones, about 87% of them seen once, and the ten largest clones take around 7.3%.

Sequenced input: peripheral blood. This clonotype was obtained from a man older than 75 with active or convalescent COVID-19. V is TRBV7-9 and J is TRBJ2-3; D is unresolved. The CDR3 DNA reads TGTGCCAGCAGTTCCCGCGGTATGGCAGATACGCAGTATTTT. Translated: CASSSRGMADTQYF.